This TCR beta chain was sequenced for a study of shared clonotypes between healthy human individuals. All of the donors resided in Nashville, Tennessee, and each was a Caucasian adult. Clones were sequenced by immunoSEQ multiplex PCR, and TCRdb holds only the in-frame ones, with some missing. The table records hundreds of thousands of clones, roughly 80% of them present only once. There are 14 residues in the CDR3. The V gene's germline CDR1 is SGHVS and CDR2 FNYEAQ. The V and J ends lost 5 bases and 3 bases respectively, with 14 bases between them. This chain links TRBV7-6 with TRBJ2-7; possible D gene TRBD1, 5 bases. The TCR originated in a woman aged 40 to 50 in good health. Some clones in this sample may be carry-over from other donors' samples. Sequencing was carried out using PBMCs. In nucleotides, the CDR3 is TGTGCCAGCAGCGCGACCCTAGGGGTCTACGAGCAGTACTTC. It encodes CASSATLGVYEQYF. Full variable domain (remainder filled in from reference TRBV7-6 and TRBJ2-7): GAGVSQSPRYKVTKRGQDVALRCDPISGHVSLYWYRQALGQGPEFLTYFNYEAQQDKSGLPNDRFSAERPEGSISTLTIQRTEQRDSAMYRCASSATLGVYEQYFGPGTRLTVT.